Shown below are 17 T cell receptor beta chains from a single sample sequenced in a study of T-cell reconstitution after alpha-beta-depleted transplantation in children. As it was prepared, the TCRbeta library received unique molecular identifiers. MiXCR was run by TCRdb on the PCR reads, yielding one entry per CDR3 protein. This table holds roughly 610,000 distinct CDR3 sequences, about 11% found once. This specimen was PBMCs from the stem cell graft donor, taken from the stem cell graft. Receptors were obtained from a human donor who donated a stem cell graft to a child with acute myeloid leukemia.

The J gene is TRBJ1-2, the V gene TRBV6-2 or TRBV6-3; a possible D gene is TRBD1 (6 bases). V lost 6 bases and J lost 6, with 23 bases in between. Germline CDR1 reads MNHEY; CDR2 reads SVGEGT. CDR3 length: 16 residues. The CDR3 spells CASSQTHDESGDGYTF. CDR3 coding DNA: TGTGCCAGCAGCCAAACCCACGACGAGTCAGGGGATGGCTACACCTTC.

This clonotype was found a few times. The chain has TRBV12-3 or TRBV12-4 and TRBJ2-2; D is undetermined. The CDR3 contains 14 residues. Trimming pared 6 bases from V and 3 bases from J, leaving 11 bases between. In nucleotides, the CDR3 is TGTGCCAGCAGGATTCGGAGCGACACCGGGGAGCTGTTTTTT. Its translation: CASRIRSDTGELFF.

The gene calls are TRBV6-2 or TRBV6-3 and TRBJ2-1, with 8 positions matching TRBD2. Germline CDR1 MNHEY, CDR2 SVGEGT. J lost 3 bases, V lost 5 bases, and 6 bases had no gene match. The CDR3 totals 15 residues. CDR3 protein: CASSTGTRVYNEQFF. For the CDR3, the DNA is TGTGCCAGCAGTACCGGGACTAGGGTCTACAATGAGCAGTTCTTC.

At least ten counts were recorded for this clonotype. The gene calls are TRBV28 and TRBJ2-7, with no clear D. The CDR3 loop spans 11 amino acids. With 5 bases removed from V and 6 bases from J, the gap between germline ends came to 8 bases. Germline values: CDR1 MDHEN, CDR2 SYDVKM. The CDR3 is CASSPRFEQYF. The CDR3 DNA is TGTGCCAGCAGTCCCCGATTCGAGCAGTACTTC.

Written as DNA, the CDR3 is TGTGCCAGCAGCTTGGCGGATACCTACGAGCAGTACGTC. Translating gives CASSLADTYEQYV. The chain couples TRBV5-5 to TRBJ2-7; D is unclear. CDR1 is SGHKS, CDR2 YYEKEE, per germline (reference sequence). The V and J ends lost 0 bases and 2 bases respectively, with 6 bases between them. CDR3 length: 13 residues.

This clonotype was counted many times. The rearrangement links TRBV20-1 to TRBJ2-3; D is possibly TRBD2 (7 bases). The CDR3 loop spans 16 amino acids. Trimming pared 5 bases from V and 0 bases from J, leaving 18 bases between. Germline V gives CDR1 DFQATT, CDR2 SNEGSKA (reference sequence). The DNA for the CDR3 is TGCAGTGCTCCGACTGCGGGGGCCAAAAGCACAGATACGCAGTATTTT. Translation: CSAPTAGAKSTDTQYF.

The chain uses TRBV9 and TRBJ1-1, with D possibly matching TRBD1 (5 bases). The CDR3 runs 15 residues. V dropped 0 bases and J dropped 2 bases, with 11 bases sitting between them. Germline V gene data show CDR1 as SGDLS and CDR2 as YYNGEE. CDR3 bases: TGTGCCAGCAGCGTAGGCGGGGCCCATAACACTGAAGCTTTCTTT. Encoded protein: CASSVGGAHNTEAFF.

The genes are TRBV7-9 and TRBJ1-4; the match to TRBD1 covers 7 bases. In germline, CDR1 is SEHNR, CDR2 FQNEAQ (reference sequence). The CDR3 spans 15 residues. Trimming cost V 5 bases and J 5 bases; bases outside gene matches: 8. The CDR3: CASSPTTGVNEKLFF. As DNA, the CDR3 is TGTGCCAGCAGCCCAACTACAGGGGTGAATGAAAAACTGTTTTTT.

This clonotype has only a few counts. V and J are TRBV5-1 and TRBJ2-2; 9 positions match TRBD1. There are 16 residues in the CDR3. Unmatched junction bases numbered 3, after V lost 3 bases and J lost 0 bases. Germline loops: CDR1 SGHRS, CDR2 YFSETQ. This CDR3 reads CASSWTGASNTGELFF. CDR3 in DNA: TGCGCCAGCAGCTGGACAGGGGCGTCGAACACCGGGGAGCTGTTTTTT. The full variable domain, its missing parts supplied by reference TRBV5-1 and TRBJ2-2, is KAGVTQTPRYLIKTRGQQVTLSCSPISGHRSVSWYQQTPGQGLQFLFEYFSETQRNKGNFPGRFSGRQFSNSRSEMNVSTLELGDSALYLCASSWTGASNTGELFFGEGSRLTVL.

The rearrangement uses TRBV5-1 and TRBJ2-7; TRBD2 matches at 8 bases. The germline V gene has CDR1 SGHRS and CDR2 YFSETQ. The CDR3 is 15 residues long. The J segment lost 7 bases and the V segment lost 0 bases, leaving 9 bases of the junction unmatched. As DNA, the CDR3 is TGCGCCAGCAGCTTGGCCGCGCGGGAGGTAAATGAGCAGTACTTC. Its protein product is CASSLAAREVNEQYF.

The genes are TRBV10-2 and TRBJ1-1; D remains ambiguous. The CDR3 runs to 14 residues. Germline values: CDR1 WSHSY, CDR2 SAAADI. The ends were cut back, 6 bases at V and 1 base at J, with 12 bases in the middle. CDR3 bases: TGCGCCAGCAGCCGGGCAGGTCCGAACACTGAAGCTTTCTTT. Amino acid sequence: CASSRAGPNTEAFF.

Note on this clonotype: Lacking the conserved final phenylalanine or tryptophan, this CDR3 likely reflects a read error. This chain connects TRBV29-1 to TRBJ2-5; 14 positions agree with TRBD2. Germline assignment: CDR1 SQVTM and CDR2 ANQGSEA. The CDR3 is 18 residues long. Trimming cost V 3 bases and J 4 bases; bases outside gene matches: 13. CDR3 sequence (DNA): TGCAGCGTTGATTTTCTGGGACTAGCGGGAGAGAGGGCAGAGACCCAGTACTGC. This gives the protein CSVDFLGLAGERAETQYC.

This clonotype was recorded many times. At one end the junction does not follow the germline gene, possibly because of a read error. The V call is TRBV12-3 or TRBV12-4, the J call TRBJ1-6; no definite D call. This CDR3 region has 13 residues. The DNA of the CDR3 is TGTGCCAGCAGTTTCTCCGATAATTCACCCCTCCACTTT. This codes for CASSFSDNSPLHF.

This clonotype was seen more than once but under ten times. The chain is built from TRBV29-1 and TRBJ2-7; no firm D call. The CDR3 has 13 residues. Per germline, CDR1 SQVTM and CDR2 ANQGSEA. Trimming removed 7 bases at V and 5 bases at J, with 18 bases between. The CDR3 region has the DNA TGCAGCGCCCGAGAGGCCCTCGGCCACGAGCAGTACTTC. As protein: CSAREALGHEQYF.

The chain is built from TRBV7-2 and TRBJ2-3, with TRBD2 matching over 10 bases. CDR3 length equals 17 residues. Germline V gene sequence: CDR1 SGHTA, CDR2 FQGNSA. J lost 4 bases, V lost 1 base, and 8 bases had no gene match. This CDR3 is CASSLGGTSGMADTQYF. The DNA of the CDR3 is TGTGCCAGCAGCTTAGGGGGCACTAGCGGGATGGCAGATACGCAGTATTTT.

This clonotype was picked up a small number of times. This chain uses TRBV9 with TRBJ2-7, with 10 bases matching TRBD2. The CDR3 runs 16 residues. V shed 3 bases, J shed 3 bases, and the junction held 9 bases outside the gene matches. The germline CDR1 and CDR2 sequences are SGDLS and YYNGEE. CDR3 residues: CASSGGGGTSVYEQYF. CDR3 DNA: TGTGCCAGCAGCGGGGGTGGTGGGACTAGCGTCTACGAGCAGTACTTC.

The J gene is TRBJ2-1, the V gene TRBV5-1, with 8 bases that match TRBD2. The CDR3 is 15 amino acids. Germline V gene lookup returns CDR1 SGHRS and CDR2 YFSETQ. V gave up 2 bases and J gave up 3 bases; unmatched junction bases: 4. CDR3 DNA sequence: TGCGCCAGCAGCTTCACTAGCGGCCGCTACAATGAGCAGTTCTTC. Amino acids: CASSFTSGRYNEQFF.